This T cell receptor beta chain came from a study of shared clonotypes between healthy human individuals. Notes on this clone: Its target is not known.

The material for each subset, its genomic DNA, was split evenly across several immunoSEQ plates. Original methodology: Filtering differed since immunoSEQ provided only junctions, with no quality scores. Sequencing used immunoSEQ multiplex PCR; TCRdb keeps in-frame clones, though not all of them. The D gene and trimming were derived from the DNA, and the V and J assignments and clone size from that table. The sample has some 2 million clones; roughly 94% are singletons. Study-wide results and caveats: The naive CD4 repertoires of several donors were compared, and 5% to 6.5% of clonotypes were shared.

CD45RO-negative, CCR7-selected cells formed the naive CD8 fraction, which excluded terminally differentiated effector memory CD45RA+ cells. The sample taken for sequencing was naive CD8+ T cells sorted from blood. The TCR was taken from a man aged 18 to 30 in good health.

The CDR3 DNA follows: TGCGCCAGCAGCTCGACGACAGTTTACGAGCAGTACTTC. It yields the protein CASSSTTVYEQYF. J is TRBJ2-7 and V is TRBV5-1; TRBD1 is a possible D gene (5 bases). This CDR3 is 13 amino acids long. V lost 3 bases and J 4 bases, leaving 11 bases between the germline ends. Germline CDR1 SGHRS, CDR2 YFSETQ. The full variable domain, in which reference TRBV5-1 and TRBJ2-7 provide the parts outside the CDR3, is KAGVTQTPRYLIKTRGQQVTLSCSPISGHRSVSWYQQTPGQGLQFLFEYFSETQRNKGNFPGRFSGRQFSNSRSEMNVSTLELGDSALYLCASSSTTVYEQYFGPGTRLTVT.